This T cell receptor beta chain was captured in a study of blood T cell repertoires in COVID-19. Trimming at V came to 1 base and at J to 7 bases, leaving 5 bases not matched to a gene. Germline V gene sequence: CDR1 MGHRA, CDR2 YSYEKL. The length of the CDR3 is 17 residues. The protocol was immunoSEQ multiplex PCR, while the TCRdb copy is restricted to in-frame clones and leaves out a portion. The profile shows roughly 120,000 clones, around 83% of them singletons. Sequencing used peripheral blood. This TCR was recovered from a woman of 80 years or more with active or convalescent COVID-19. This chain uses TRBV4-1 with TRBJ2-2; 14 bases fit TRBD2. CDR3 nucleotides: TGCGCCAGCAGCCAAGGGACTAGCGGGAGGCCGGACGGGGAGCTGTTTTTT. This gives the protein CASSQGTSGRPDGELFF.